This TCR beta chain was obtained from a study of T cell responses to AZD1222 COVID-19 vaccine. Using immunoSEQ multiplex PCR, the repertoire was profiled, and TCRdb retains in-frame clones only, with some absent. This table holds some 84,000 clones, 80% to 90% found once. Of note for this clone: Its antigen is still unknown.

Overall study findings and caveats: It was only a handful of AZD1222 recipients who were seropositive at baseline.

CDR3 length: 14 residues. V lost 6 bases, J lost 5 bases, and 4 bases stayed unmatched. Per germline, CDR1 LGHDT and CDR2 YNNKEL (reference sequence). This rearrangement joins TRBV3-1 (or the pseudogene TRBV3-2) to TRBJ1-6; 7 bases match TRBD1. The input for sequencing was peripheral blood, taken 28 days after the second AZD1222 dose. The sequence was obtained from an adult who received the AZD1222 COVID-19 vaccine. The CDR3 reads CASRRDRDNSPLHF. As DNA, the CDR3 is TGTGCCAGCAGACGGGACAGAGATAATTCACCCCTCCACTTT.